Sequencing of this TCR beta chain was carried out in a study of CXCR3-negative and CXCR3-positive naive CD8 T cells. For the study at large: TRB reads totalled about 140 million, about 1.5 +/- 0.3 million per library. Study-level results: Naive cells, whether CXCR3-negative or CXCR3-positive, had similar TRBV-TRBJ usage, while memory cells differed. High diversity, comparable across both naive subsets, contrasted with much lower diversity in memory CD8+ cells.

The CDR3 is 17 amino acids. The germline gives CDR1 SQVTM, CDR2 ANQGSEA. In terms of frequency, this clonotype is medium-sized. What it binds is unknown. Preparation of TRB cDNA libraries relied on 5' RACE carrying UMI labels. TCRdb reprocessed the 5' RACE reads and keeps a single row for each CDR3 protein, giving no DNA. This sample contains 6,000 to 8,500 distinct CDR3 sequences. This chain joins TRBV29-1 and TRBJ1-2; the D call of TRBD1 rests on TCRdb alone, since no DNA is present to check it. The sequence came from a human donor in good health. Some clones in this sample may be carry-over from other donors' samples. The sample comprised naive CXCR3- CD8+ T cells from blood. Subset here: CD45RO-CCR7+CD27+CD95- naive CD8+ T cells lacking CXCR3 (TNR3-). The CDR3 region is CSVEDPGILDANYGYTF.